This TCR beta chain was retrieved from a study of cytomegalovirus exposure and HLA in healthy donors. The CDR3 contains 15 residues. Germline lookup yields CDR1 SGHTA and CDR2 FQGNSA. The V gene lost 2 bases and the J gene lost 0 bases, with 8 bases spanning the gap. A remark on this clone: Its antigen is as yet unknown.

60 Vbeta and 13 Jbeta primers were used in PCR. Produced via immunoSEQ multiplex PCR; TCRdb's table is partial and in-frame only. The sample lists around 110,000 clones; roughly four fifths were seen once. Findings and caveats of the study: A prior analysis recorded that most TCR beta V segments were productive about 87% or about 30% of the time. The authors excluded some V segments, including TRBV6-2 and TRBV6-3, as indistinguishable. Another analysis was done later, and it associated roughly 15,000 TCR beta sequences with HLA alleles at 0.05 false discovery rate.

This TCR derives from a male donor in good health and CMV-seropositive. The sample was PBMCs. The V and J genes are TRBV7-2 and TRBJ1-5, with no clear D. CDR3 sequence: CASSLTRNSNQPQHF. The CDR3 nucleotides read TGTGCCAGCAGCTTAACGCGAAATAGCAATCAGCCCCAGCATTTT.